These T cell receptor beta chains were read from a single sample in a study of blood T cells in healthy people across ages. TCRdb used MiXCR to reprocess the 5' RACE reads, holding one entry per CDR3 protein. This table holds some 1.7 million distinct CDR3 sequences, roughly 28% found once. Source material: blood. The source of these receptors is a woman in her twenties or thirties in good health. Each CDR3 is given with its conserved first and last residue.

V gene: TRBV6-5; J gene: TRBJ1-3; CDR3 protein: CATRAGSSGNTIYF
V gene: TRBV5-5; J gene: TRBJ2-3; CDR3 protein: CASTVKPGLAFLDTQYF
V gene: TRBV10-2; J gene: TRBJ2-1; CDR3 protein: CASSEPLDAYGSYNEQFF
V gene: TRBV18; J gene: TRBJ2-1; CDR3 protein: CASSPGPREYNEQFF
V gene: TRBV9; J gene: TRBJ1-2; CDR3 protein: CASSVVDGDRGYGYTF
V gene: TRBV6-6; J gene: TRBJ2-5; CDR3 protein: CASSYFGDRDETQYF
V gene: TRBV12-3/TRBV12-4; J gene: TRBJ2-1; CDR3 protein: CASSPTGDGYNEQFF
V gene: TRBV29-1; J gene: TRBJ1-5; CDR3 protein: CSGSEGRNQPQHF
V gene: TRBV24-1; J gene: TRBJ2-3; CDR3 protein: CATSESAESTDTQYF
V gene: TRBV7-2; J gene: TRBJ1-5; CDR3 protein: CASSLSSYQPQHF
V gene: TRBV20-1; J gene: TRBJ2-5; CDR3 protein: CSARDQAGGRETQYF
V gene: TRBV10-3; J gene: TRBJ1-2; CDR3 protein: CAISGQNYGYTF
V gene: TRBV12-3/TRBV12-4; J gene: TRBJ1-6; CDR3 protein: CASSLQPNSPLHF
V gene: TRBV5-1; J gene: TRBJ2-7; CDR3 protein: CASSLGGQAHEQYF
V gene: TRBV12-3/TRBV12-4; J gene: TRBJ2-3; CDR3 protein: CASSLFRTDTQYF
V gene: TRBV20-1; J gene: TRBJ2-5; CDR3 protein: CSAQRLARLEETQYF
V gene: TRBV3-1; J gene: TRBJ2-7; CDR3 protein: CASSHAEGGQYF
V gene: TRBV10-2; J gene: TRBJ1-1; CDR3 protein: CASRDSGEAFF
V gene: TRBV10-3; J gene: TRBJ1-2; CDR3 protein: CAISPRDDDRYTF
V gene: TRBV5-1; J gene: TRBJ2-5; CDR3 protein: CASSARQGAETQYF
V gene: TRBV3-1; J gene: TRBJ1-1; CDR3 protein: CASSQSGAPGTEAFF
V gene: TRBV6-2/TRBV6-3; J gene: TRBJ2-4; CDR3 protein: CASSYSRGPRRDNIQYF
V gene: TRBV10-2; J gene: TRBJ2-3; CDR3 protein: CASSTAGGRADTQYF
V gene: TRBV18; J gene: TRBJ2-5; CDR3 protein: CASSPPQGKETQYF
V gene: TRBV2; J gene: TRBJ2-5; CDR3 protein: CASGRTDQETQYF
V gene: TRBV18; J gene: TRBJ2-1; CDR3 protein: CASPRLSGGFSNEQFF
V gene: TRBV7-9; J gene: TRBJ1-6; CDR3 protein: CASSLPGNYNSPLHF
V gene: TRBV20-1; J gene: TRBJ2-5; CDR3 protein: CSASAHELAGGPKNQYF
V gene: TRBV7-3; J gene: TRBJ2-4; CDR3 protein: CASSFGQGRYF
V gene: TRBV12-5; J gene: TRBJ2-1; CDR3 protein: CASGLMVDRVPCDEQFF
V gene: TRBV5-5; J gene: TRBJ2-7; CDR3 protein: CASRTTPGYEQYF
V gene: TRBV7-2; J gene: TRBJ2-7; CDR3 protein: CASSPGGTSGYYEQYF
V gene: TRBV29-1; J gene: TRBJ1-4; CDR3 protein: CSARRTGGGKLFF
V gene: TRBV21-1; J gene: TRBJ2-1; CDR3 protein: CASGKGTSGRNEQFF
V gene: TRBV7-9; J gene: TRBJ2-3; CDR3 protein: CASSPRSEGTDTQYF
V gene: TRBV6-6; J gene: TRBJ1-2; CDR3 protein: CASSYSGGTGGYTF
V gene: TRBV12-3/TRBV12-4; J gene: TRBJ1-4; CDR3 protein: CASSLNRNEKLFF
V gene: TRBV20-1; J gene: TRBJ2-7; CDR3 protein: CSAPDTAGSPFWSEQYF
V gene: TRBV29-1; J gene: TRBJ2-5; CDR3 protein: CSVGGFETQYF
V gene: TRBV6-5; J gene: TRBJ2-6; CDR3 protein: CASSYEGGPSSGANVLTF
V gene: TRBV5-5; J gene: TRBJ2-2; CDR3 protein: CASSLLTGELFF
V gene: TRBV15; J gene: TRBJ2-5; CDR3 protein: CATSRDRGQGGQETQYF